A selection of T cell receptor beta chains follows, all from one sample in a study of cytomegalovirus exposure and HLA in healthy donors. Clones were sequenced by immunoSEQ multiplex PCR, and TCRdb holds only the in-frame ones, with some missing. The data hold under 350,000 clones, with 65% to 90% observed a single time. Sequenced input: PBMCs. The receptors were gathered from a woman between 18 and 30 years old in good health and CMV-seronegative. Each CDR3 is given with its conserved first and last residue. Fields, in order: V gene, D gene, clone size, J gene, CDR3 DNA, CDR3 protein. D genes are given only for firm matches. The listing skips clone size in some rows; elsewhere it reads once, few, many or a size class.

TRBV7-2	-	-	TRBJ1-1	TGTGCCAGCAGCCGAAGCCGGGACTTAAATATGAACACTGAAGCTTTCTTT	CASSRSRDLNMNTEAFF
TRBV6-4	-	-	TRBJ1-6	TGTGCCAGCAGCCCAGAGGGTAATTCACCCCTCCACTTT	CASSPEGNSPLHF
TRBV5-4	TRBD2	-	TRBJ2-1	TGTGCCAGCAGCTTAGGACTAGCGGCCAACAATGAGCAGTTCTTC	CASSLGLAANNEQFF
TRBV6-1	TRBD1	-	TRBJ1-1	TGTGCCAGCAGTGAGACAGGGTGGAAAGCTTTCTTT	CASSETGWKAFF
TRBV9	TRBD2	-	TRBJ2-1	TGTGCCAGCAGCGTAGACCTTAGCGGGAGCTCCTACAATGAGCAGTTCTTC	CASSVDLSGSSYNEQFF
TRBV9	TRBD1	-	TRBJ2-3	TGTGCCAGCAGACAGGGGTTTAGCACAGATACGCAGTATTTT	CASRQGFSTDTQYF
TRBV10-3	TRBD2	-	TRBJ2-1	TGTGCCATCAGTGAGTCGGTTCTGCCTAGCGGAAATAATGAGCAGTTCTTC	CAISESVLPSGNNEQFF
TRBV9	TRBD1	-	TRBJ1-2	TGTGCCAGCAGCGTAGCCTTAGACAGGGGATATGGCTACACCTTC	CASSVALDRGYGYTF
TRBV7-2	TRBD2	-	TRBJ2-1	TGTGCCAGCAGCTACGTTCTAGCGGGGGAGGGTAACAATGAGCAGTTCTTC	CASSYVLAGEGNNEQFF
TRBV5-5	TRBD1	-	TRBJ1-5	TGTGCCAGCAGCTTCGGGCAGGGGGCGAGTCAGCCCCAGCATTTT	CASSFGQGASQPQHF
TRBV7-2	-	-	TRBJ1-2	TGTGCCAGCAGACCCGGAGGGTCTGAGAACTATGGCTACACCTTC	CASRPGGSENYGYTF
TRBV10-3	TRBD1	-	TRBJ1-1	TGTGCCATCAGTGAGTCGGCAGGGGGCGTTGAAGCTTTCTTT	CAISESAGGVEAFF
TRBV13	TRBD2	-	TRBJ2-7	TGTGCCAGCAGCCTAAGGCAGCGGGGGGAGCAGTACTTC	CASSLRQRGEQYF
TRBV5-1	TRBD1	once	TRBJ2-1	TGCGCCAGCAGCTTGGACGGGACAGGATACAATGAGCAGTTCTTC	CASSLDGTGYNEQFF
TRBV19	-	-	TRBJ2-7	TGTGCCAGTAGTATAGAAGGACTTCCCCTCTACGAGCAGTACTTC	CASSIEGLPLYEQYF
TRBV4-3	-	-	TRBJ2-5	TGCGCCAGCAGCCAAGGTGTCGGGGGAAAAGAGACCCAGTACTTC	CASSQGVGGKETQYF
TRBV5-1	-	-	TRBJ2-7	TGCGCCAGCAGCTTGTTAACGGCAGGGCTAACCTACGAGCAGTACTTC	CASSLLTAGLTYEQYF
TRBV7-3	TRBD1	-	TRBJ2-1	TGTGCCAGCAGCGCCGGGACAGGGTACAATGAGCAGTTCTTC	CASSAGTGYNEQFF
TRBV6-1	-	few	TRBJ1-1	TGTGCCAGCACCTGGGCGGAGGAAACGACTGAAGCTTTCTTT	CASTWAEETTEAFF
TRBV5-1	-	-	TRBJ2-1	TGCGCCAGCAGCTTGGGAGGGCCCAATGAGCAGTTCTTC	CASSLGGPNEQFF
TRBV7-2	TRBD1	-	TRBJ1-2	TGTGCCAGCAGCTTCGATTGGGACAGGGTAGATGGCTACACCTTC	CASSFDWDRVDGYTF
TRBV27	-	many	TRBJ1-2	TGTGCCAGCAGTTCCGATACGGGGGGCGGTGGCTATGGCTACACCTTC	CASSSDTGGGGYGYTF
TRBV14	TRBD1	-	TRBJ1-2	TGTGCCAGCAGCCAGGCAAGGACAGGTTCCACCTTC	CASSQARTGSTF
TRBV14	TRBD2	-	TRBJ2-3	TGTGCCAGCAGCCAAGACCTCGTGACTAGCGGGGGAAGCACAGATACGCAGTATTTT	CASSQDLVTSGGSTDTQYF
TRBV7-8	TRBD2	medium-sized	TRBJ2-3	TGTGCCAGCACCTCGGGGGCGGGGGGGCTCGCAGATACGCAGTATTTT	CASTSGAGGLADTQYF
TRBV4-1	-	-	TRBJ2-3	TGCGCCAGCAGCCTCGGCTGGACTACCACAGGTACGCAGTATTTT	CASSLGWTTTGTQYF
TRBV27	TRBD2	-	TRBJ2-6	TGTGCCAGCAGTTTAGGTCTAGCGGGAGTAGCAGGGGCCAACGTCCTGACTTTC	CASSLGLAGVAGANVLTF
TRBV14	-	-	TRBJ1-5	TGTGCCAGCAGCCGGGAGGCTTCGGGGCCCCAGCATTTT	CASSREASGPQHF
TRBV19	-	-	TRBJ2-1	TGTGCCAGTAGTACCTCCGGGGGGCCCAATGAGCAGTTCTTC	CASSTSGGPNEQFF
TRBV27	TRBD1	-	TRBJ1-1	TGTGCCAGCAAGACAGGGTATTTCACTGAAGCTTTCTTT	CASKTGYFTEAFF